This note documents a single T cell receptor (beta chain) sequence. Its target is not known. Different DNA sequences within this sample yield the same CDR3. The source of the sample is a study of shared clonotypes between healthy human individuals. Study-wide results and limits: Collection of samples was limited to blood; tissue repertoires likely differ.

CD45RO-negative cells were positively selected for CCR7, leaving out terminally differentiated effector memory CD45RA+ cells. Researchers divided each subset's genomic DNA evenly across several immunoSEQ plates. Some clones are missing from TCRdb's copy, which holds only in-frame ones; the method was immunoSEQ multiplex PCR. The sample has approximately 840,000 clones, around 96% seen once. V was pared by 2 bases and J by 0 bases, with 2 bases of the junction left unmatched. Germline V gives CDR1 SGDLS, CDR2 YYNGEE. The CDR3 has 14 amino acids. The chain uses TRBV9 and TRBJ2-7, with 7 bases matching TRBD1. The sequencing input was naive CD8+ T cells sorted from blood. This clonotype was sampled from a man aged 30-40 years in good health. CDR3 in amino acids: CASSVSGGSYEQYF. The CDR3 nucleotides read TGTGCCAGCAGCGTTTCAGGGGGCTCCTACGAGCAGTACTTC.